This T cell receptor (beta chain) is from a study of Ad26.COV2.S vaccination and SARS-CoV-2 variants. Assay: immunoSEQ multiplex PCR; the TCRdb copy retains only in-frame clones and omits some. The sample has about 350,000 clones, approximately 86% seen once. The CDR3 has 15 residues. J gave up 0 bases and V 4 bases, and 4 bases lay outside the gene matches. Germline V gene sequence: CDR1 LNHDA, CDR2 SQIVND (reference sequence). Noted treatment: some 19 received Ad26.COV2.S at low or high dose, single or two shots; about five received placebo; per-sample allocation not given. At day 63 after the first vaccine or placebo injection, samples were drawn. Boston provided a donor who was an adult aged 18-55 years.

This clonotype was sampled from a person aged 18 to 65 who received the Ad26.COV2.S COVID-19 vaccine or a placebo. The sample consisted of peripheral blood, taken in a trial of Ad26.COV2.S vaccine versus placebo. The V gene is TRBV19, the J gene TRBJ2-3; TRBD1 matches 7 bases. The DNA of the CDR3 is TGTGCCAGTAGTAAAAGACAGGGTAGCACAGATACGCAGTATTTT. This encodes CASSKRQGSTDTQYF.